This TCR beta chain was sequenced for a study of blood T cell repertoires in COVID-19. Study background: COVID-19 samples collected from the United States, Italy and Spain covered acute and convalescent phases.

J gave up 2 bases and V 2 bases, and 6 bases lay outside the gene matches. CDR3 length equals 16 residues. CDR1 is MNHNS, CDR2 SASEGT, per germline. The method was immunoSEQ multiplex PCR; TCRdb's version includes in-frame clones alone and lacks a portion of them. Of a few hundred thousand clones listed, more than 85% are singletons. The clonotype was recovered from a young adult with COVID-19, enrolled during active disease. The chain couples TRBV6-1 to TRBJ2-5; 9 bases are shared with TRBD2. The sample taken for sequencing was peripheral blood. CDR3 DNA: TGTGCCAGCAGTGAAAACTCCCTAGCGGGACAAGAGACCCAGTACTTC. It codes for CASSENSLAGQETQYF.